This TCR beta chain was recorded in a study of blood T cell repertoires in COVID-19 (dated by TCRdb to between 2020 and 2021). A note on the overall study: Samples covering the acute and convalescent phases of COVID-19 were provided by collaborators in the United States, Italy and Spain. The material from the prospective study consisted of cDNA or gDNA derived from T cells, B-cell-depleted T cells, or PBMCs. The dataset comprised deeply sampled blood TCRbeta repertoires from subjects exposed to, actively infected with, or recovered from COVID-19. A freely available public database, intended as a resource for researchers studying the immune response to SARS-CoV-2, is where the repertoires were released. Samples came from the ongoing ImmuneRACE study (first 160 participants) plus 1,254 subjects from 6 global collaborators. Sample metadata almost always included a de-identified subject ID, COVID-19 status, age in years and sex. Where HLA class I and class II types were available, the types were taken from metadata supplied by the sample provider, not from assay-based typing. Findings and caveats that apply to the study as a whole: Clinical and demographic metadata were provided uncurated, with the amount varying by source and participant.

The germline V gene supplies CDR1 WSHSY and CDR2 SAAADI. There are 14 amino acids in the CDR3, from cysteine to phenylalanine inclusive. CDR3 DNA is the only sequence kept; it has 42 bases, read in frame from the first base. A distance of 7 bases separates the germline ends of V and J, which lose 4 bases and 0 bases respectively. Each collaborating institution followed its own protocols to collect whole blood in K2EDTA tubes. For TCRbeta analysis, collaborator samples were shipped as frozen whole blood, as isolated PBMCs, or as DNA extracted from either sample type. TCRbeta CDR3 regions were amplified from genomic DNA using the immunoSEQ Assay, a bias-controlled multiplex PCR. Processing in the source paper ran as follows. Within the assay, amplification of reference gene primers was used to estimate how many nucleated cells each sample contained. Sequence reads were collapsed and filtered to measure the absolute abundance of every unique TCRbeta CDR3 rearrangement. For each sample, productive Simpson clonality was calculated as the square root of Simpson's diversity index across productive rearrangements. The source is immuneACCESS, and TCRdb retained only in-frame sequences with V and J called. Part of the clones is not carried over; for the studies checked, unresolved V genes explain less than half of this, and the remainder is unexplained. V, J and clone size were drawn from that table, and D and trimming were deduced from the DNA. The sample has some 200,000 clones on record, less than 85% of them singletons. The top ten hold about 7% of the sample.

About this clone itself: Its antigen is unknown. No base-level quality is on record; no much larger clone is a single base apart.

The sequence links TRBV10-2 to TRBJ2-1; the D gene cannot be named for sure. The material sequenced was peripheral blood. The sequence derives from a woman in her 70s with acute or convalescent COVID-19. In nucleotides, the sequence is TGCGCCAGCAGTGTCAGAAGCTCCTACAATGAGCAGTTCTTC. Translation gives CASSVRSSYNEQFF.